This TCR beta chain is from a study of control samples from healthy donors and cancer patients. This clone was recorded only once. TCRdb's copy holds only in-frame clones and misses some; the assay was immunoSEQ multiplex PCR. The data hold about 43,000 clones, with approximately 94% observed a single time. Germline assignment: CDR1 SGDLS and CDR2 YYNGEE. The CDR3 extends over 15 amino acids. V was clipped by 0 bases and J by 4 bases, with 11 bases between them. The sample comprised blood. This sequence joins TRBV9 and TRBJ1-5, with D perhaps matching TRBD1 (5 bases). The receptor's source is a man aged 60 to 75 in good health. The DNA of the CDR3 is TGTGCCAGCAGCGTAGCCGGGGGGTGGAATCAGCCCCAGCATTTT. Amino acid sequence: CASSVAGGWNQPQHF.